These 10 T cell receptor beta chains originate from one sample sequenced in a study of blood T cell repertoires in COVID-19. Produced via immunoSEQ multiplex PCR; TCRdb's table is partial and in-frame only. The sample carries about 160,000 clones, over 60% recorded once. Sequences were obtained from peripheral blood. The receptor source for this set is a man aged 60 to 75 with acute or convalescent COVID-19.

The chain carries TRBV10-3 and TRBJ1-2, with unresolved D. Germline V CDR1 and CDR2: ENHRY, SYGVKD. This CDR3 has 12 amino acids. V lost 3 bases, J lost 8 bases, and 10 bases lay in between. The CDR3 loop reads CAISEEGIGYTF. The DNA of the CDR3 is TGTGCCATCAGTGAAGAGGGAATCGGCTACACCTTC.

The CDR3 nucleotides read TGTGCCAGCAGTGAACGGACATCGCCTTTCTTT. Translation gives CASSERTSPFF. This chain links TRBV2 with TRBJ1-1, with D possibly TRBD1 on 5 matching bases. The V and J ends lost 2 bases and 12 bases respectively, with 10 bases between them. The CDR3 sequence is 11 residues long. Germline V lookup: CDR1 SNHLY, CDR2 FYNNEI. Drawing the rest from reference TRBV2 and TRBJ1-1, the complete variable domain is EPEVTQTPSHQVTQMGQEVILRCVPISNHLYFYWYRQILGQKVEFLVSFYNNEISEKSEIFDDQFSVERPDGSNFTLKIRSTKLEDSAMYFCASSERTSPFFGQGTRLTVV.

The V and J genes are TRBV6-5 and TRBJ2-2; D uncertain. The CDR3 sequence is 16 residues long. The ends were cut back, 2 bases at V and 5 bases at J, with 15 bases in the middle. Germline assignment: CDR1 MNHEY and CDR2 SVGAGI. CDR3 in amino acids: CASSYVPTPRTGELFF. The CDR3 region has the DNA TGTGCCAGCAGTTACGTTCCTACCCCGAGGACCGGGGAGCTGTTTTTT.

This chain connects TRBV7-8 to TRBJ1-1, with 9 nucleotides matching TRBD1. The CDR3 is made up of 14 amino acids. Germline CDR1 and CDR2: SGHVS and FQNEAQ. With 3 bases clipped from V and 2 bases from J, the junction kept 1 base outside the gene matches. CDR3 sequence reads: CASSLDRGNTEAFF. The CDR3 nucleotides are TGTGCCAGCAGCTTGGACAGGGGTAACACTGAAGCTTTCTTT. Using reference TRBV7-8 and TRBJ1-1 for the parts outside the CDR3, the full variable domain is GAGVSQSPRYKVAKRGQDVALRCDPISGHVSLFWYQQALGQGPEFLTYFQNEAQLDKSGLPSDRFFAERPEGSVSTLKIQRTQQEDSAVYLCASSLDRGNTEAFFGQGTRLTVV.

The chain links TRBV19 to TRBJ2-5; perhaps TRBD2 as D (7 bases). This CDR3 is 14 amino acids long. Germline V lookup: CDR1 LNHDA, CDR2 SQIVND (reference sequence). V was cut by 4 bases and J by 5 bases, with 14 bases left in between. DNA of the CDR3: TGTGCCAGTAGTAGGGGGGGGGCCGGTGAGACCCAGTACTTC. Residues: CASSRGGAGETQYF.

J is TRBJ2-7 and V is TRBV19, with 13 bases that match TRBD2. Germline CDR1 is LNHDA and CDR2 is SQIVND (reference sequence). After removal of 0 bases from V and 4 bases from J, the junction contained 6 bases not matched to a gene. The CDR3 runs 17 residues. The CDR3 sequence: CASSIDLLAGGLYEQYF. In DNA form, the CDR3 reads TGTGCCAGTAGTATAGACCTACTAGCGGGGGGGCTATACGAGCAGTACTTC.

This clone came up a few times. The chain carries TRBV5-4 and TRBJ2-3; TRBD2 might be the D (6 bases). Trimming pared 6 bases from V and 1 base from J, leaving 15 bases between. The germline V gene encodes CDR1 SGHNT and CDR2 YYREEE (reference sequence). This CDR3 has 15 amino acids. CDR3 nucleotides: TGTGCCAGCACCATTAGCGGTGGGGGCACAGATACGCAGTATTTT. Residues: CASTISGGGTDTQYF.

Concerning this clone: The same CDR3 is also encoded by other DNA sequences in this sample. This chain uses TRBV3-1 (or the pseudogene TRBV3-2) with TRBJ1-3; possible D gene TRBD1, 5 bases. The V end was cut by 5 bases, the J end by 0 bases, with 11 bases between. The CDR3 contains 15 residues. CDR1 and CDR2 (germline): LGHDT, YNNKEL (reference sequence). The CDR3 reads CASSETGASGNTIYF. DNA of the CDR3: TGTGCCAGCAGCGAAACAGGTGCCTCTGGAAACACCATATATTTT.

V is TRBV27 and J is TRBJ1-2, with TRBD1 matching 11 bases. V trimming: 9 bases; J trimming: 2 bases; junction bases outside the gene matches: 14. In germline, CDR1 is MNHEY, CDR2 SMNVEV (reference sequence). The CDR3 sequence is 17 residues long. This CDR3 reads CASTTGTGGFWNYGYTF. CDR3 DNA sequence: TGTGCCAGTACAACCGGGACAGGGGGTTTTTGGAACTATGGCTACACCTTC.

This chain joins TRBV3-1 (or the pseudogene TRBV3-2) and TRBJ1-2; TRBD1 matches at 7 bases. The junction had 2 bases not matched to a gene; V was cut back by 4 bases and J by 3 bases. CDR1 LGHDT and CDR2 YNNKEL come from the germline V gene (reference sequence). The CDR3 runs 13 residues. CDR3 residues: CASSLGTDYGYTF. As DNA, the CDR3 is TGTGCCAGCAGCCTTGGGACAGACTATGGCTACACCTTC.